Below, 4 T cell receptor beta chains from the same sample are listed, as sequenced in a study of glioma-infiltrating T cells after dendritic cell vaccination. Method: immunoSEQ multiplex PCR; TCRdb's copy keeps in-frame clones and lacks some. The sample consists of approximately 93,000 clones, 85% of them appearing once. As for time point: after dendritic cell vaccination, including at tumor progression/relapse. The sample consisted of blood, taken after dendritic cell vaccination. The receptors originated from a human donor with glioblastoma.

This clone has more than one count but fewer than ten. The CDR3 loop is CASSATGTNSPLHF. CDR3 bases: TGTGCCAGCAGTGCGACAGGGACCAATTCACCCCTCCACTTT. The rearrangement links TRBV25-1 to TRBJ1-6, with 7 bases that match TRBD1. This CDR3 has 14 residues. The J segment lost 7 bases and the V segment lost 4 bases, leaving 4 bases of the junction unmatched. CDR1 is MGHDK and CDR2 is SYGVNS in the germline V gene.

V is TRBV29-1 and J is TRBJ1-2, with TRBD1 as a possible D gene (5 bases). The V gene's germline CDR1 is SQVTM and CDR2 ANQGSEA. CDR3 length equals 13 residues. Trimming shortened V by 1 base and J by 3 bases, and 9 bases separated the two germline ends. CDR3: CSVEGGGDYGYTF. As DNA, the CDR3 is TGCAGCGTTGAAGGAGGAGGGGACTATGGCTACACCTTC. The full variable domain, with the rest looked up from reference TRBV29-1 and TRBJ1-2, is SAVISQKPSRDICQRGTSLTIQCQVDSQVTMMFWYRQQPGQSLTLIATANQGSEATYESGFVIDKFPISRPNLTFSTLTVSNMSPEDSSIYLCSVEGGGDYGYTFGSGTRLTVV.

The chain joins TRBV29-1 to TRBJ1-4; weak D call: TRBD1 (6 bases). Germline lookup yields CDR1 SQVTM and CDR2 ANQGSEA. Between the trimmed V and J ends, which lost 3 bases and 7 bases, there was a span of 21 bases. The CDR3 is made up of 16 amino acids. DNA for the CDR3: TGCAGCGTTGAGCTGGCCTTGGCAGGGGAATCTGAAAAACTGTTTTTT. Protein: CSVELALAGESEKLFF.

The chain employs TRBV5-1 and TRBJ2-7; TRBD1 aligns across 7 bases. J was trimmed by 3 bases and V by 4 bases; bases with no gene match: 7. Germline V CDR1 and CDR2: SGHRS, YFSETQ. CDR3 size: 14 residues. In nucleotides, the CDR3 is TGCGCCAGCAGCCTAACAGGGGTGGGCTACGAGCAGTACTTC. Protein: CASSLTGVGYEQYF. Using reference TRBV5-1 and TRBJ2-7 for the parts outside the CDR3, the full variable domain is KAGVTQTPRYLIKTRGQQVTLSCSPISGHRSVSWYQQTPGQGLQFLFEYFSETQRNKGNFPGRFSGRQFSNSRSEMNVSTLELGDSALYLCASSLTGVGYEQYFGPGTRLTVT.